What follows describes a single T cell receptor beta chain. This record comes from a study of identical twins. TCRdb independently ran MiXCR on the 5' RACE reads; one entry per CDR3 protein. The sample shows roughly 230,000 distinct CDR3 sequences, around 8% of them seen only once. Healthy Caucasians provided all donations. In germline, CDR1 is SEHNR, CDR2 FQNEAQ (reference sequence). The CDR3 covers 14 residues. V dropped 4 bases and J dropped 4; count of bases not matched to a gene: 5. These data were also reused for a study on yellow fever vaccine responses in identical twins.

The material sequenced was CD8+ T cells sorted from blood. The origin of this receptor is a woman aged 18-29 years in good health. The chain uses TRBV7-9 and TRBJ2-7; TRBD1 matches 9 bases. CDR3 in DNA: TGTGCCAGCAGCTCCGGGACAGGGATATACGAGCAGTACTTC. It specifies CASSSGTGIYEQYF.